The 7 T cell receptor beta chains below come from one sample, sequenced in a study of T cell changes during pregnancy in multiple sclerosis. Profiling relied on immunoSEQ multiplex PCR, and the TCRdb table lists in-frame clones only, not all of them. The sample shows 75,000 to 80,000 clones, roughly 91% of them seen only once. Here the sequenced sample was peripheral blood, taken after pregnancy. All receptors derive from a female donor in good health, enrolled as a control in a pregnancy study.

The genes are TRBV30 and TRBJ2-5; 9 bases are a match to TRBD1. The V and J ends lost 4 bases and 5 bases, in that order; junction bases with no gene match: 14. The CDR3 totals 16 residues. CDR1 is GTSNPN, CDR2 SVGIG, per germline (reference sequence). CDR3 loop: CAWTGTGIGQLETQYF. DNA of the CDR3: TGTGCCTGGACCGGGACAGGGATAGGGCAGCTGGAGACCCAGTACTTC.

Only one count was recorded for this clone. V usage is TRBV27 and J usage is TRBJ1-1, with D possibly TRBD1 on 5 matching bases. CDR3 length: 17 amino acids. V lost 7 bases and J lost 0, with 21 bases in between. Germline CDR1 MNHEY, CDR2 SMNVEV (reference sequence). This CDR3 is CASTPEGSGAMNTEAFF. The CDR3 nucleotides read TGTGCCAGCACCCCGGAGGGGTCTGGGGCAATGAACACTGAAGCTTTCTTT.

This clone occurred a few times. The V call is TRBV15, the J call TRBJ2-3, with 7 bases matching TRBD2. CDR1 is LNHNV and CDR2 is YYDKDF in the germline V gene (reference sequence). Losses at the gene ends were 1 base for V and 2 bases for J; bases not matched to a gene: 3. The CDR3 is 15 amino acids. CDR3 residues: CATSRASGFTDTQYF. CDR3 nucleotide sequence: TGTGCCACCAGCAGAGCTAGCGGCTTCACAGATACGCAGTATTTT. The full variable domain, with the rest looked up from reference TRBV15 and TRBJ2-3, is DAMVIQNPRYQVTQFGKPVTLSCSQTLNHNVMYWYQQKSSQAPKLLFHYYDKDFNNEADTPDNFQSRRPNTSFCFLDIRSPGLGDTAMYLCATSRASGFTDTQYFGPGTRLTVL.

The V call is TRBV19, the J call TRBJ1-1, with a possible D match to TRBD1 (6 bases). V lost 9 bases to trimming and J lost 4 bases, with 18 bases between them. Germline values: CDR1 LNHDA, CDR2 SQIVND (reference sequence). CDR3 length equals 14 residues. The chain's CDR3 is CASQGRVSSTEAFF. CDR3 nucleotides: TGTGCCAGCCAGGGGAGGGTGAGTAGCACTGAAGCTTTCTTT.

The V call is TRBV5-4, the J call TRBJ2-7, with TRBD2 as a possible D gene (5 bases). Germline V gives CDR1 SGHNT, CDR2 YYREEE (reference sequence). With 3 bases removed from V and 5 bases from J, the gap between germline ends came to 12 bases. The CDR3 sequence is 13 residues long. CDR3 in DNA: TGTGCCAGCAGCTCCCCACTAGGTCACGAGCAGTACTTC. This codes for CASSSPLGHEQYF.

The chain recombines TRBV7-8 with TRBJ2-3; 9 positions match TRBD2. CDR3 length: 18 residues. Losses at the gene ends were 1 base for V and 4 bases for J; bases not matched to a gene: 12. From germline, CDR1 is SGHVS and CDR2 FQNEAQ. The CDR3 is CASSLVLSAGGRADTQYF. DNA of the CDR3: TGTGCCAGCAGCTTAGTTCTTTCGGCGGGGGGGCGGGCAGATACGCAGTATTTT.

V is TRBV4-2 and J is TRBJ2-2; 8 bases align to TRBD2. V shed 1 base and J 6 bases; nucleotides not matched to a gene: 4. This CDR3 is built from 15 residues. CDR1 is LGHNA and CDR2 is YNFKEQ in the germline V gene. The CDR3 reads CASSQAGGAAGELFF. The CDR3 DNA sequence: TGTGCCAGCAGCCAAGCGGGAGGGGCTGCCGGGGAGCTGTTTTTT.